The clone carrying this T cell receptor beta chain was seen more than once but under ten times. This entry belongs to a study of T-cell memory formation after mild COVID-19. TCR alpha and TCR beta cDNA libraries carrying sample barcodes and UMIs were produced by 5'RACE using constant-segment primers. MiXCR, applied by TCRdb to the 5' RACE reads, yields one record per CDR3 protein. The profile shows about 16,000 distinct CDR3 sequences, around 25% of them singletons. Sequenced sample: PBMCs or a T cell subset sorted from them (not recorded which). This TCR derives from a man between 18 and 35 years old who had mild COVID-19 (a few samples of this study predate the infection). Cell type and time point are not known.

The CDR3 reads CASRQRSLDSNQPQHF. The CDR3 DNA reads TGTGCCAGTAGACAAAGGTCGTTAGATAGCAATCAGCCCCAGCATTTT. This chain links TRBV19 with TRBJ1-5; D not certain. Trimming cost V 6 bases and J 0 bases, with 15 bases left between them. The germline gives CDR1 LNHDA, CDR2 SQIVND (reference sequence). This CDR3 has 16 amino acids.